A single sample gave rise to the 9 T cell receptor beta chains below, sequenced in a study of Graves' ophthalmopathy and Graves' hyperthyroidism. Amplified material comprised TCR beta CDR3 regions derived from RNA transcripts. HTBI-primed RT-PCR formed the first round, and a multiplex PCR formed the second. Each CDR3 protein is one row after TCRdb ran MiXCR on the multiplex PCR reads. This table holds 200,000 to 300,000 distinct CDR3 sequences, approximately 42% found once. The sample comprised peripheral blood. The receptors stem from an adult man with Graves' ophthalmopathy.

This clonotype has just a few counts. Compared with germline, one end of the junction differs, possibly owing to a read error. V gene TRBV10-3 combines with J gene TRBJ1-2; possibly TRBD1 for D (5 bases). CDR1 and CDR2 from the germline V gene are ENHRY and SYGVKD. The CDR3 has 16 amino acids. The CDR3 here is CASSVSATDTNYGYTF. Written as DNA, the CDR3 is TGTGCCAGCAGTGTTTCCGCCACGGACACTAACTATGGCTACACCTTC.

Of note for this clonotype: A junction boundary mismatches the germline segment, possibly from a read error. The chain combines TRBV19 with TRBJ1-2; 10 bases are shared with TRBD1. Germline lookup yields CDR1 LNHDA and CDR2 SQIVND (reference sequence). This CDR3 region has 17 residues. In DNA form, the CDR3 reads TGTGCCAATAGTATATGGGATGGGGACAGGGGTTCCTATGGCTACACCTTC. This gives the protein CANSIWDGDRGSYGYTF.

The chain employs TRBV7-3 and TRBJ1-3; D remains unclear. CDR3 length equals 15 residues. Germline values: CDR1 SGHTA, CDR2 FQGTGA. Trimming removed 5 bases from V and 8 bases from J, with 19 bases in between. In DNA, the CDR3 is TGTGCCAGCAGCCCCCTATCGGCGGCGGTGGACACCATATATTTT. Its protein product is CASSPLSAAVDTIYF.

As to this clonotype: Mismatch with germline at one junction end may stem from a read error. The genes are TRBV5-6 and TRBJ1-1, with D tentatively TRBD1 (5 bases). CDR1 is SGHDT and CDR2 is YYEEEE in the germline V gene. The CDR3 is 14 amino acids. CDR3 nucleotides: TGCGCCAGCAGCCGAGGGGTGAAGAGCACTGAAGCTTTCTTT. Translation: CASSRGVKSTEAFF.

The J gene is TRBJ1-1, the V gene TRBV12-3 or TRBV12-4; D unclear. This CDR3 has 15 amino acids. Trimming took 7 bases from V and 4 from J, leaving 19 bases between them. The CDR3 region is CASTLSSLIGTEAFF. CDR3 DNA sequence: TGTGCCAGCACCCTCTCCTCCCTTATTGGCACTGAAGCTTTCTTT.

This clonotype has only a few counts. The V call is TRBV19, the J call TRBJ1-3; 7 bases match TRBD1. CDR3 length equals 15 residues. V dropped 7 bases and J dropped 0; count of bases not matched to a gene: 6. The germline V gene has CDR1 LNHDA and CDR2 SQIVND (reference sequence). The chain's CDR3 is CASIRDSLSGNTIYF. CDR3 DNA sequence: TGTGCCAGTATCCGGGACAGCCTCTCTGGAAACACCATATATTTT. The variable domain in full, completed from reference TRBV19 and TRBJ1-3, reads DGGITQSPKYLFRKEGQNVTLSCEQNLNHDAMYWYRQDPGQGLRLIYYSQIVNDFQKGDIAEGYSVSREKKESFPLTVTSAQKNPTAFYLCASIRDSLSGNTIYFGEGSWLTVV.

This chain connects TRBV3-1 to TRBJ1-3, with D possibly being TRBD1 (6 bases). The CDR3 is made up of 16 amino acids. The germline CDR1 and CDR2 sequences are LGHDT and YNNKEL (reference sequence). V lost 4 bases to trimming and J lost 0 bases, with 13 bases between them. CDR3 loop: CASSPTRTVSGNTIYF. In nucleotides, the CDR3 is TGTGCCAGCAGCCCCACCAGGACAGTCTCTGGAAACACCATATATTTT.

Only one count was recorded for this clonotype. The final CDR3 position lacks the conserved phenylalanine or tryptophan, pointing to a likely read error. The chain carries TRBV5-1 and TRBJ1-1, with unresolved D. CDR1 is SGHRS and CDR2 is YFSETQ in the germline V gene. This CDR3 contains 14 residues. Trimming stripped 1 base from V and 1 base from J, with 8 bases between. This CDR3 reads CASSLYTGNTEAFL. In DNA form, the CDR3 reads TGCGCCAGCAGCTTGTATACGGGGAACACTGAAGCTTTCCTT.

This clonotype was seen a few times. J is TRBJ2-7 and V is TRBV19; 13 positions match TRBD2. The V segment lost 9 bases and the J segment 5 bases; nucleotides outside the gene matches: 10. This CDR3 spans 15 amino acids. Germline assignment: CDR1 LNHDA and CDR2 SQIVND (reference sequence). This chain's CDR3 is CASSSTSGRVDEQYF. CDR3 nucleotide sequence: TGTGCCAGCAGTTCAACTAGCGGGAGGGTTGACGAGCAGTACTTC.